This T cell receptor beta chain was retrieved from a study of T cells in Graves' hyperthyroidism and ophthalmopathy. Amplification of TCR beta CDR3 regions was performed using RNA transcripts as template. The HTBI primer set was used in a first-round RT-PCR of the TCR CDR3. In TCRdb, the multiplex PCR reads were re-called with MiXCR into one record per CDR3 protein. The table lists about 720,000 distinct CDR3 sequences, roughly a sixth of them singletons, with approximately 16% in the top ten. Uncontrolled infection, other autoimmune disease, pregnancy or lactation excluded patients. The V end lost 4 bases, the J end lost 3 bases, and 15 bases lay between the germline ends. CDR1 DFQATT and CDR2 SNEGSKA come from the germline V gene (reference sequence). The CDR3 consists of 15 residues.

The rearrangement uses TRBV20-1 and TRBJ2-2; D is uncertain. Source material: blood. The receptor was isolated from a woman aged 45 to 65 with Graves' hyperthyroidism that later progressed to Graves' ophthalmopathy. CDR3 nucleotide sequence: TGCAGTGCTAAGTTTTCGGGTGGGGACACCGGGGAGCTGTTTTTT. This gives the protein CSAKFSGGDTGELFF.